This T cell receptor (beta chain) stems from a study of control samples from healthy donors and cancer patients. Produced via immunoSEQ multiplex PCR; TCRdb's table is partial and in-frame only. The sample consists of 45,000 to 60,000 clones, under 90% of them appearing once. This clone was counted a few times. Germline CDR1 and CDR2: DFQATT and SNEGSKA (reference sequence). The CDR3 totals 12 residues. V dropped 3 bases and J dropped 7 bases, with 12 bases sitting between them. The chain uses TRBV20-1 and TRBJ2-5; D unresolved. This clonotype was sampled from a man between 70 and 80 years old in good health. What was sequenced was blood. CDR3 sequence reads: CSASVLVGTQYF. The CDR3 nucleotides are TGCAGTGCTAGTGTTTTAGTGGGGACCCAGTACTTC.